This record covers a single T cell receptor beta chain. Its antigen is not known. Ophthalmopathy was moderately-to-severely active, CAS at least 3, NOSPECS at least 4, lasting under 3 months. Physicians reached a diagnosis by relying on clinical symptoms, serum thyroxine, TRAb, thyroid ultrasound and orbital computed tomography. Researchers took RNA transcripts and amplified TCR beta CDR3 regions from them. Following a first-round RT-PCR that used HTBI primers, a second-round multiplex PCR was carried out. TCRdb reprocessed the multiplex PCR reads with MiXCR, giving one entry per CDR3 protein. This sample has about 14,000 distinct CDR3 sequences, with about half found just once. The source of the sample is a study of Graves' ophthalmopathy and Graves' hyperthyroidism. Study outcomes and limitations: Appearing in blood as well were most expanded thyroid clonotypes above 0.001 frequency. Sensitivity reached 85% to 90% and specificity about 76% for a 13-signature model separating ophthalmopathy from stable hyperthyroidism.

The V end was cut by 1 base, the J end by 2 bases, with 15 bases between. Germline CDR1 and CDR2: SGHVS and FQNEAQ. This CDR3 has 17 residues. The sample comprised peripheral blood. The TCR comes from a woman in her twenties or thirties with Graves' ophthalmopathy. This chain links TRBV7-8 with TRBJ1-5, with D maybe TRBD1 (6 bases). The CDR3 is CASSLVGGGVGNQPQHF. CDR3 in DNA: TGTGCCAGCAGCTTAGTTGGAGGGGGGGTTGGCAATCAGCCCCAGCATTTT.